The 29 T cell receptor beta chains listed next were all sequenced from one sample in a study of T cells in Graves' hyperthyroidism and ophthalmopathy. Authors of the study amplified TCR beta CDR3 regions from RNA transcripts. The HTBI set primed first-round TCR CDR3 RT-PCR. TCRdb re-called the multiplex PCR reads with MiXCR, one entry per CDR3 protein. The sample has about 480,000 distinct CDR3 sequences, about an eighth seen once. The sequenced material came from blood. The receptors were gathered from a woman under 30 with Graves' hyperthyroidism.

The genes are TRBV20-1 and TRBJ2-4; perhaps TRBD2 as D (6 bases). This CDR3 is 14 amino acids long. The ends were cut back, 4 bases at V and 6 bases at J, with 16 bases in the middle. CDR1 is DFQATT and CDR2 is SNEGSKA in the germline V gene (reference sequence). This chain's CDR3 is CSATGTSGGNIQYF. DNA for the CDR3: TGCAGTGCTACTGGGACTTCAGGAGGAAACATTCAGTACTTC.

This clonotype was picked up many times. J is TRBJ1-1 and V is TRBV9; 9 nucleotides match TRBD1. Germline V CDR1 and CDR2: SGDLS, YYNGEE. J gave up 4 bases and V 3 bases, and 7 bases lay outside the gene matches. This CDR3 comprises 15 residues. This CDR3 is CASSGGGQGGTEAFF. The CDR3 DNA sequence: TGTGCCAGCAGCGGTGGGGGACAGGGCGGCACTGAAGCTTTCTTT.

This clonotype appeared many times. The CDR3 nucleotides read TGTGCCACCCTTCGGGGGAACCCCGCTGGTATCTATGGCTACACCTTC. It yields the protein CATLRGNPAGIYGYTF. The V gene is TRBV10-3, the J gene TRBJ1-2, with D tentatively TRBD1 (5 bases). Trimming stripped 10 bases from V and 4 bases from J, with 25 bases between. CDR3 length: 16 residues. Looked up from germline, CDR1 is ENHRY and CDR2 is SYGVKD.

This clonotype was picked up many times. This chain links TRBV7-2 with TRBJ1-2, with a possible D match to TRBD1 (5 bases). Germline values: CDR1 SGHTA, CDR2 FQGNSA. This CDR3 comprises 16 residues. Trimming took 5 bases from V and 1 from J, leaving 17 bases between them. DNA of the CDR3: TGTGCCAGCAGCCCACGAAGGGACGGTCTTAACTATGGCTACACCTTC. Its protein product is CASSPRRDGLNYGYTF. The full variable domain, its missing parts supplied by reference TRBV7-2 and TRBJ1-2, is GAGVSQSPSNKVTEKGKDVELRCDPISGHTALYWYRQSLGQGLEFLIYFQGNSAPDKSGLPSDRFSAERTGGSVSTLTIQRTQQEDSAVYLCASSPRRDGLNYGYTFGSGTRLTVV.

The chain combines TRBV11-3 with TRBJ2-1; the D gene could be TRBD1 or TRBD2 (5 bases each). CDR1 is SGHNT and CDR2 is YENEEA in the germline V gene. The CDR3 has 15 amino acids. The V gene lost 5 bases and the J gene lost 4 bases, with 15 bases spanning the gap. In DNA, the CDR3 is TGTGCCAGCAGCCACCGCCGGGACCAATACAATGAGCAGTTCTTC. It is translated as CASSHRRDQYNEQFF.

The table lists this clonotype with many counts. This chain joins TRBV29-1 and TRBJ2-1; tentative D call: TRBD1 (5 bases). With 6 bases removed from V and 10 bases from J, the gap between germline ends came to 10 bases. Germline CDR1 and CDR2: SQVTM and ANQGSEA. The CDR3 extends over 10 amino acids. The CDR3 DNA is TGCAGCGTCGACAGTAACGAGCAGTTCTTC. Translation gives CSVDSNEQFF.

This clonotype was detected ten times or more. The chain has TRBV11-1 and TRBJ2-1; D perhaps matches TRBD2 (5 bases). The CDR3 runs 15 residues. Per germline, CDR1 SGHAT and CDR2 FQDESV (reference sequence). Trimming left V 1 base short and J 2 bases short, with 9 bases between. The CDR3 nucleotides read TGTGCCAGCAGCTTAGGGACTTCCACCTACAATGAGCAGTTCTTC. It specifies CASSLGTSTYNEQFF.

This clonotype has a count of ten or more. V gene TRBV7-3 combines with J gene TRBJ2-3, with 10 bases aligning to TRBD2. V lost 6 bases and J lost 0; bases outside the gene matches: 9. Germline CDR1 is SGHTA and CDR2 is FQGTGA. The CDR3 consists of 17 residues. The CDR3 DNA reads as TGTGCCAGCAGTCCTAGCGGGAGCCTCTATAGCACAGATACGCAGTATTTT. Translated: CASSPSGSLYSTDTQYF.

This clonotype came up many times. The rearrangement uses TRBV2 and TRBJ1-5; 10 nucleotides align to TRBD1. Looked up from germline, CDR1 is SNHLY and CDR2 is FYNNEI. V lost 7 bases to trimming and J lost 2 bases; unmatched junction nucleotides: 8. The CDR3 consists of 16 residues. DNA of the CDR3: TGTGCCAGCACCCGCGAGGGGACAGGGGGCAATCAGCCCCAGCATTTT. Protein: CASTREGTGGNQPQHF.

This clonotype was seen ten or more times. CDR3 sequence reads: CSVSISNQPQHF. CDR3 DNA sequence: TGCAGCGTTAGTATTAGCAATCAGCCCCAGCATTTT. The chain employs TRBV29-1 and TRBJ1-5; D is uncertain. Germline lookup yields CDR1 SQVTM and CDR2 ANQGSEA. The CDR3 contains 12 residues. The ends were cut back, 5 bases at V and 0 bases at J, with 5 bases in the middle.

The sample holds many counts of this clonotype. The chain joins TRBV15 to TRBJ2-3; weak D call: TRBD2 (5 bases). The CDR3 is made up of 19 amino acids. Germline CDR1 is LNHNV and CDR2 is YYDKDF (reference sequence). The V gene lost 4 bases and the J gene lost 2 bases, with 25 bases spanning the gap. CDR3 protein: CATSTTGVQPTTFTDTQYF. CDR3 nucleotides: TGTGCCACCAGCACAACCGGGGTACAACCCACCACTTTCACAGATACGCAGTATTTT.

This clonotype was counted many times. The chain employs TRBV5-1 and TRBJ1-1; D perhaps matches TRBD1 (5 bases). The ends were cut back, 0 bases at V and 3 bases at J, with 9 bases in the middle. Germline V lookup: CDR1 SGHRS, CDR2 YFSETQ. CDR3 length: 14 amino acids. This chain's CDR3 is CASSLARGDTEAFF. The CDR3, as DNA: TGCGCCAGCAGCTTGGCCCGGGGGGACACTGAAGCTTTCTTT.

The sample holds many counts of this clonotype. The chain combines TRBV19 with TRBJ1-5; D is unresolved. V lost 3 bases to trimming and J lost 0 bases, with 6 bases between them. Germline V gives CDR1 LNHDA, CDR2 SQIVND (reference sequence). This CDR3 has 14 amino acids. CDR3 residues: CASSMGDSNQPQHF. The DNA for the CDR3 is TGTGCCAGTAGTATGGGAGATAGCAATCAGCCCCAGCATTTT.

The chain couples TRBV6-1 to TRBJ2-3; TRBD1 or TRBD2 may be the D gene (5 bases each). Deletions cut 8 bases from V and 1 base from J, with 16 bases between. Per germline, CDR1 MNHNS and CDR2 SASEGT. CDR3 length: 15 residues. CDR3 sequence: CASRVGAGRTDTQYF. CDR3 bases: TGTGCCAGCCGGGTCGGGGCGGGCCGCACAGATACGCAGTATTTT.

This clonotype showed up many times. The chain recombines TRBV30 with TRBJ1-2; TRBD1 matches 9 bases. CDR3 size: 12 residues. Germline-derived CDR1 and CDR2 are GTSNPN and SVGIG (reference sequence). The V gene end was trimmed by 0 bases and the J gene end by 8 bases; junction bases not matched to a gene: 1. CDR3 nucleotide sequence: TGTGCCTGGAGTGTCGGACAGGGGGGCTACACCTTC. Protein product: CAWSVGQGGYTF.

V usage is TRBV5-1 and J usage is TRBJ1-3; D is ambiguous. Per the germline V gene, CDR1 is SGHRS and CDR2 is YFSETQ. This CDR3 spans 15 amino acids. Deletions cut 3 bases from V and 2 bases from J, with 12 bases between. CDR3 bases: TGCGCCAGCAGCTCCAGCGCGAGGGCTGGAAACACCATATATTTT. This encodes CASSSSARAGNTIYF.

The chain couples TRBV5-1 to TRBJ2-2, with 10 bases aligning to TRBD1. The CDR3 totals 16 residues. CDR1 is SGHRS and CDR2 is YFSETQ in the germline V gene. V dropped 2 bases and J dropped 4; count of bases not matched to a gene: 5. The CDR3 coding sequence is TGCGCCAGCAGCTTCTGGACAGGGGGGGTCACCGGGGAGCTGTTTTTT. It is translated as CASSFWTGGVTGELFF.

This clonotype occurred many times. The chain uses TRBV19 and TRBJ2-5, with D possibly being TRBD1 (6 bases). Between the trimmed V and J ends, which lost 5 bases and 1 base, there was a span of 20 bases. CDR1 and CDR2 (germline): LNHDA, SQIVND (reference sequence). This CDR3 region has 17 residues. DNA for the CDR3: TGTGCCAGTAGTGCCCCGGACGGTGGACAGCTCCAAGAGACCCAGTACTTC. Its protein is CASSAPDGGQLQETQYF.

This clonotype was observed many times. The CDR3: CASSERLKETQYF. For the CDR3, the DNA is TGTGCCAGCTCTGAGCGGCTCAAAGAGACCCAGTACTTC. The chain couples TRBV18 to TRBJ2-5; D is possibly TRBD2 (5 bases). The CDR3 runs to 13 residues. The germline CDR1 and CDR2 sequences are KGHSH and LQKENI. Trimming cost V 6 bases and J 3 bases, with 11 bases left between them.

The rearrangement links TRBV2 to TRBJ2-2; 7 bases are a match to TRBD2. The CDR3 has 15 amino acids. Germline loops: CDR1 SNHLY, CDR2 FYNNEI. V lost 6 bases and J lost 4; bases outside the gene matches: 8. The CDR3 DNA sequence: TGTGCCAGCAGCCCCAGACCGGGAGGCACCGGGGAGCTGTTTTTT. It yields the protein CASSPRPGGTGELFF.

This clonotype was picked up many times. CDR3 coding DNA: TGTGCCAGCGCCATGGGGGAGACCCAGTACTTC. Its protein is CASAMGETQYF. The chain links TRBV3-1 to TRBJ2-5; no reliable D call. Germline lookup yields CDR1 LGHDT and CDR2 YNNKEL (reference sequence). V shed 8 bases and J shed 5 bases, with 9 bases lying between them. The CDR3 is made up of 11 amino acids.

In its sample, this clonotype was seen many times. V and J are TRBV7-3 and TRBJ2-1; D is possibly TRBD2 (5 bases). V was shortened by 5 bases and J by 7 bases, with 24 bases between the two germline ends. Per germline, CDR1 SGHTA and CDR2 FQGTGA. The CDR3 contains 17 residues. CDR3 protein: CASSARPFQDYGNEQFF. For the CDR3, the DNA is TGTGCCAGCAGCGCACGCCCCTTCCAAGACTACGGGAATGAGCAGTTCTTC.

This clonotype has a count of ten or more. This chain links TRBV20-1 with TRBJ2-1, with D perhaps matching TRBD2 (5 bases). Germline loops: CDR1 DFQATT, CDR2 SNEGSKA (reference sequence). This CDR3 has 14 residues. V was pared by 6 bases and J by 1 base, with 13 bases between. The CDR3 DNA reads TGCAGTGCCTGGGGAACTAGATCCTACAATGAGCAGTTCTTC. Translation: CSAWGTRSYNEQFF.

This clonotype was recorded many times. V and J are TRBV12-3 or TRBV12-4 and TRBJ2-1, with 11 bases matching TRBD2. Trimming took 5 bases from V and 2 from J; bases not matched to a gene: 5. The CDR3 totals 16 residues. The DNA of the CDR3 is TGTGCCAGCAGTGATGGGACTAGCGGAACCTACAATGAGCAGTTCTTC. Protein: CASSDGTSGTYNEQFF.

The table lists this clonotype with many counts. This rearrangement joins TRBV30 to TRBJ2-1; no reliable D call. The CDR3 has 12 amino acids. Germline assignment: CDR1 GTSNPN and CDR2 SVGIG (reference sequence). Trimming left V 5 bases short and J 9 bases short, with 14 bases between. CDR3 sequence: CAWGSLAREQFF. For the CDR3, the DNA is TGTGCCTGGGGTTCCCTTGCTCGTGAGCAGTTCTTC.

Ten or more counts support this clonotype. This sequence joins TRBV9 and TRBJ2-5; 7 bases fit TRBD2. Germline V lookup: CDR1 SGDLS, CDR2 YYNGEE. The CDR3 length is 16 residues. V dropped 4 bases and J dropped 1; count of bases not matched to a gene: 10. CDR3 bases: TGTGCCAGCAGCCTTGGGGGAGGGCGGGGCCAAGAGACCCAGTACTTC. Translated: CASSLGGGRGQETQYF.

This clonotype has more than one count but fewer than ten. V and J are TRBV19 and TRBJ1-5; D ambiguous. The CDR3 has 14 residues. CDR1 and CDR2 from the germline V gene are LNHDA and SQIVND (reference sequence). V was trimmed by 9 bases and J by 0 bases, leaving 12 bases between them. CDR3 coding DNA: TGTGCCAGCTCTAGACGGTATAGCAATCAGCCCCAGCATTTT. Amino acid sequence: CASSRRYSNQPQHF.

This chain uses TRBV19 with TRBJ2-5; 7 positions agree with TRBD1. V lost 8 bases to trimming and J lost 2 bases; unmatched junction nucleotides: 5. The CDR3 length is 13 residues. In germline, CDR1 is LNHDA, CDR2 SQIVND (reference sequence). Here the CDR3 reads CASRQGGQETQYF. For the CDR3, the DNA is TGTGCCAGTCGACAGGGTGGTCAAGAGACCCAGTACTTC.

The chain combines TRBV6-1 with TRBJ2-1; 7 bases are a match to TRBD2. Per germline, CDR1 MNHNS and CDR2 SASEGT. This CDR3 is 16 amino acids long. V shed 5 bases and J 1 base; nucleotides not matched to a gene: 8. The chain's CDR3 is CASSSSSGASYNEQFF. CDR3 sequence (DNA): TGTGCCAGCAGTTCCTCTAGCGGAGCATCCTACAATGAGCAGTTCTTC.